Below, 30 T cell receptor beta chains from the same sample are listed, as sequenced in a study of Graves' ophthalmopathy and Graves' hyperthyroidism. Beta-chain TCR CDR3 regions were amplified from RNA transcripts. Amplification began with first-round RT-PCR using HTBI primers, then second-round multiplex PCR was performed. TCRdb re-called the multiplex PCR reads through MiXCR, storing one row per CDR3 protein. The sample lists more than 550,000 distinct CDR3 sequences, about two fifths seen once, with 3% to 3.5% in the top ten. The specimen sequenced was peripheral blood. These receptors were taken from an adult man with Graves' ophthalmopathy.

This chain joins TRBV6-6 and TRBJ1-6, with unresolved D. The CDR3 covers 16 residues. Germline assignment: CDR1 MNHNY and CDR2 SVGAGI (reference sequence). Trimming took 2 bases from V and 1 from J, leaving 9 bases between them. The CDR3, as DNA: TGTGCCAGCAGTTACAAGGGTGGATCCTATAATTCACCCCTCCACTTT. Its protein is CASSYKGGSYNSPLHF.

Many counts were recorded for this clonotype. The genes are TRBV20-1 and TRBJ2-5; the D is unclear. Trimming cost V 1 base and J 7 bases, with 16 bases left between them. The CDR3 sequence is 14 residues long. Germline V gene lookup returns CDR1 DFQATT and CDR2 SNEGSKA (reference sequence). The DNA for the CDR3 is TGCAGTGCTAGAGGTGGAACAGTGGCCGGGACCCAGTACTTC. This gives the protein CSARGGTVAGTQYF.

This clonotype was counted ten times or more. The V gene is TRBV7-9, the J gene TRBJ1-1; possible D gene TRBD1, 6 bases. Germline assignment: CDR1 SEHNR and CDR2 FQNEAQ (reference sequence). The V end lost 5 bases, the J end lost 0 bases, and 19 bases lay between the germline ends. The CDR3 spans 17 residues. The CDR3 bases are TGTGCCAGCAGCCCATCCCCCAGCAGGGGCATGAACACTGAAGCTTTCTTT. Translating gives CASSPSPSRGMNTEAFF.

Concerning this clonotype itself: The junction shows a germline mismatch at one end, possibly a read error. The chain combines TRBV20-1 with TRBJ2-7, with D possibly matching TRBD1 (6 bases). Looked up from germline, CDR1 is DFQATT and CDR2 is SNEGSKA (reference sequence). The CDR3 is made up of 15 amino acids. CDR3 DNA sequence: TGCGGTGCTAGAGCCGCCCCACAGGGAACCTACGAGCAGTACTTC. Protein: CGARAAPQGTYEQYF.

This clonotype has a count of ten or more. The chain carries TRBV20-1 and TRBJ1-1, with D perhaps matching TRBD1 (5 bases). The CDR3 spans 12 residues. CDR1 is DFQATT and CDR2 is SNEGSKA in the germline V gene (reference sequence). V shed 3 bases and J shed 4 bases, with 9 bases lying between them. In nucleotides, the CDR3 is TGCAGTGCTAGGACAGCCGTCACTGAAGCTTTCTTT. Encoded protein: CSARTAVTEAFF.

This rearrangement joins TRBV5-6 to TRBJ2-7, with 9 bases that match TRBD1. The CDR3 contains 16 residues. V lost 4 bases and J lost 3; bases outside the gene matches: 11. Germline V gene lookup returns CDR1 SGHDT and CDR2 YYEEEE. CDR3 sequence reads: CASSPGQGLSYYEQYF. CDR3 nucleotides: TGTGCCAGCAGCCCGGGACAGGGCCTCTCCTACTACGAGCAGTACTTC.

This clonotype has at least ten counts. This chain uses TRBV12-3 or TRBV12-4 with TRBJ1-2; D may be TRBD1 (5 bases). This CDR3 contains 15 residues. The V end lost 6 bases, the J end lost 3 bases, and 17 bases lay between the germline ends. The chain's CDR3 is CASRTPETAHYGYTF. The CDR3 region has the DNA TGTGCCAGCAGGACACCGGAGACAGCGCACTATGGCTACACCTTC.

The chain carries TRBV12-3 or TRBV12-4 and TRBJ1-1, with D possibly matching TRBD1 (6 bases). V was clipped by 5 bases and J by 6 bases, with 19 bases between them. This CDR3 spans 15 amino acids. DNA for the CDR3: TGTGCCAGCAGTATCCGGGACACCCAAAGGGCTGAAGCTTTCTTT. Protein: CASSIRDTQRAEAFF.

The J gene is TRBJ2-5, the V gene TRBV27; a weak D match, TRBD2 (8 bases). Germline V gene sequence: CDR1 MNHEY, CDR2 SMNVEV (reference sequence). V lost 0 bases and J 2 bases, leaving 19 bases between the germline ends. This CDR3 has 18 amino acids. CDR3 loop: CASSLSRGLAGFQETQYF. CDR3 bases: TGTGCCAGCAGTTTATCGAGGGGGCTAGCGGGTTTTCAAGAGACCCAGTACTTC.

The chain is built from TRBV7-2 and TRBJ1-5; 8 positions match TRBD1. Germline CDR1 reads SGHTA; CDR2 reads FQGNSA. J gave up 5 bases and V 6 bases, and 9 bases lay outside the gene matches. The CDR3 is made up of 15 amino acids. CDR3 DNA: TGTGCCAGCAGTTTCAGGACAGGGAAATATCAGCCCCAGCATTTT. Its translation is CASSFRTGKYQPQHF.

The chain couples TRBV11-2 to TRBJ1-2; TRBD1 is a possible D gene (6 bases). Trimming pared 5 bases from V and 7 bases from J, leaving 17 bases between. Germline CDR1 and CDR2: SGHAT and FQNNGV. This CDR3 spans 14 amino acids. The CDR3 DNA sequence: TGTGCCAGCAGCCCGCCGGGCGGGGGGCTTGGCTACACCTTC. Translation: CASSPPGGGLGYTF.

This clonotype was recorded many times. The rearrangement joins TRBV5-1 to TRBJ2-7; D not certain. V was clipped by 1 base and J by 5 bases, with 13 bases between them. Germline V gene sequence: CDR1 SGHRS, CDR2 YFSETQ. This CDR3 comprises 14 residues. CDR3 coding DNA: TGCGCCAGCAGCTTGCACAGCGTGGTGGACGAGCAGTACTTC. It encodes CASSLHSVVDEQYF. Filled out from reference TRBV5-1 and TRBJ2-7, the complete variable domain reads KAGVTQTPRYLIKTRGQQVTLSCSPISGHRSVSWYQQTPGQGLQFLFEYFSETQRNKGNFPGRFSGRQFSNSRSEMNVSTLELGDSALYLCASSLHSVVDEQYFGPGTRLTVT.

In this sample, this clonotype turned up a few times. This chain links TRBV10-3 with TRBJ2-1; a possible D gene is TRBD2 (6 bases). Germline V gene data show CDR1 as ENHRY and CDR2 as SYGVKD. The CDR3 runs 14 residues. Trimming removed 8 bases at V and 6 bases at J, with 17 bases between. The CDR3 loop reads CAIGPGVVGNEQFF. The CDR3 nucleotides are TGTGCCATCGGTCCGGGAGTGGTAGGCAATGAGCAGTTCTTC.

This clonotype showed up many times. CDR3 in amino acids: CASSVTSGDQETQYF. CDR3 nucleotides: TGTGCCAGCAGTGTAACTAGCGGGGACCAAGAGACCCAGTACTTC. This sequence joins TRBV6-4 and TRBJ2-5; 10 bases fit TRBD2. Germline V gene sequence: CDR1 MRHNA, CDR2 SNTAGT. V lost 4 bases, J lost 0 bases, and 2 bases stayed unmatched. CDR3 size: 15 residues.

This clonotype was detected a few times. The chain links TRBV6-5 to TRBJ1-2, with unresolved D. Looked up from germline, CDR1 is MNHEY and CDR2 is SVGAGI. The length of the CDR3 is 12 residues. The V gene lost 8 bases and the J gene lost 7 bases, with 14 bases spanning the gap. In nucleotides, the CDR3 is TGTGCCAGCCGGGAGGGATCCCTTGGCTACACCTTC. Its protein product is CASREGSLGYTF.

The chain's CDR3 is CASSPPGSETQYF. CDR3 nucleotides: TGTGCCAGCTCACCACCAGGAAGCGAGACCCAGTACTTC. The rearrangement uses TRBV7-2 and TRBJ2-5; D remains unclear. The CDR3 contains 13 residues. The germline V and J ends were trimmed by 8 bases and 5 bases, with 15 bases remaining between them. Germline CDR1 is SGHTA and CDR2 is FQGNSA.

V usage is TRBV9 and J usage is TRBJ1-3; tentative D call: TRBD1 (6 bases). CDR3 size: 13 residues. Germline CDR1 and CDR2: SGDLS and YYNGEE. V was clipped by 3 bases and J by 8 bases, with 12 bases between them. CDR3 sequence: CASSAGDGYTIYF. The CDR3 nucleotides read TGTGCCAGCAGCGCAGGGGATGGCTACACCATATATTTT.

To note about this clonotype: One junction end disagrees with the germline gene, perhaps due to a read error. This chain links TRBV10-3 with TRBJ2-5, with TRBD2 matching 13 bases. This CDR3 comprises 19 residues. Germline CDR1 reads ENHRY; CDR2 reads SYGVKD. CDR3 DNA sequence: TGTGCCAGCAGTTACATTGGGGCGGGACTAGCGGGACCCGAAGAGACCCAGTACTTC. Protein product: CASSYIGAGLAGPEETQYF.

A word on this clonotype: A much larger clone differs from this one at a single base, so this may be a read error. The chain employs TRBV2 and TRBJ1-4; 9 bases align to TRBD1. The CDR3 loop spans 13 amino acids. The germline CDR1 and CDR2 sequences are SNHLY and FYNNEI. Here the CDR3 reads CASSGDRDEKQFF. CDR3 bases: TGTGCCAGCAGTGGGGACAGGGATGAAAAACAGTTTTTT.

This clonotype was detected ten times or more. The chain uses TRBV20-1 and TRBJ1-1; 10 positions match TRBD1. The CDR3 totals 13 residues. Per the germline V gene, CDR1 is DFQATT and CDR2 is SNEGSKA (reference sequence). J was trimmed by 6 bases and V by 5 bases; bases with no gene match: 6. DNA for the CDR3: TGCAGTGCTCGTAGGACAGGGGGAGCTGAAGCTTTCTTT. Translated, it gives CSARRTGGAEAFF.

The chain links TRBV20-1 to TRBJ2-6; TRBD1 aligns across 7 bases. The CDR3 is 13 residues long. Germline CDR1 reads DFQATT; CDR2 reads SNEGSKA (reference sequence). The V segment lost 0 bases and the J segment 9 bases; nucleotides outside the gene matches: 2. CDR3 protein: CSARDYRGNVLTF. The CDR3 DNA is TGCAGTGCTAGAGACTACAGGGGCAACGTCCTGACTTTC.

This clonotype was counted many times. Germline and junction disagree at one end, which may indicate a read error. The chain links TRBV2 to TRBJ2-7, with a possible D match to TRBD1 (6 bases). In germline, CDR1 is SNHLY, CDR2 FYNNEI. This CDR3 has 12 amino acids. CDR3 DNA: TGTGCCAGCAGTGAAGGACAGGTCGGCGGCCGTTTC. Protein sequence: CASSEGQVGGRF.

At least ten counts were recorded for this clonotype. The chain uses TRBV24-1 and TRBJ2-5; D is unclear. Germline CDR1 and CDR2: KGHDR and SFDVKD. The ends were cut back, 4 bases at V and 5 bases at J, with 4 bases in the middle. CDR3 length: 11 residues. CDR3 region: CATSEGETQYF. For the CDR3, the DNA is TGTGCCACCAGTGAGGGGGAGACCCAGTACTTC.

CDR3 nucleotides: TGTGCCAGCTCACCTTCAGGGGTCTACGAGCAGTACTTC. Protein: CASSPSGVYEQYF. The V and J genes are TRBV25-1 and TRBJ2-7, with D maybe TRBD1 (6 bases). The V gene's germline CDR1 is MGHDK and CDR2 SYGVNS. This CDR3 has 13 residues. V lost 8 bases and J 3 bases, leaving 14 bases between the germline ends.

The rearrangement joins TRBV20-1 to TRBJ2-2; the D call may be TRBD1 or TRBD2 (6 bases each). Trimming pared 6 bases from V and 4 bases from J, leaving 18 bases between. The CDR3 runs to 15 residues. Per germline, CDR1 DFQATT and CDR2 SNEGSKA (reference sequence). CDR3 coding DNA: TGCAGTGCCTGGACCCGGGGGCATAGCACCGGGGAGCTGTTTTTT. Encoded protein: CSAWTRGHSTGELFF.

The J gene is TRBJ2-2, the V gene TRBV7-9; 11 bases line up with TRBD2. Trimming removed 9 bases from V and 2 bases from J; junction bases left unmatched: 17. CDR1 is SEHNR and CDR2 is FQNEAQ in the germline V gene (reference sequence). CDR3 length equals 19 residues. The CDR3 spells CASRWTDSGGARNTGELFF. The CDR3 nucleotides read TGTGCCAGTAGGTGGACGGATAGCGGGGGGGCCCGAAACACCGGGGAGCTGTTTTTT.

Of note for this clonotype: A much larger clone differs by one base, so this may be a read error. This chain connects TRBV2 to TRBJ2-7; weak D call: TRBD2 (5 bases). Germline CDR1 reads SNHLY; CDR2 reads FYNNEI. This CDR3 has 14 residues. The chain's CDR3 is CASSLPGSAYEQHF. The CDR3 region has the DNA TGTGCCAGCAGCCTTCCGGGATCAGCCTACGAGCAGCACTTC.

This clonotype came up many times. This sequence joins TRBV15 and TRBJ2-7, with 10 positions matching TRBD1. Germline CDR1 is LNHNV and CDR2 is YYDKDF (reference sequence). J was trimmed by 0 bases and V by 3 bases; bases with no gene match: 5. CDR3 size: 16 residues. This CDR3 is CATSSFDRGLSYEQYF. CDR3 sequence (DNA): TGTGCCACCAGCAGTTTCGACAGGGGGCTCTCCTACGAGCAGTACTTC.

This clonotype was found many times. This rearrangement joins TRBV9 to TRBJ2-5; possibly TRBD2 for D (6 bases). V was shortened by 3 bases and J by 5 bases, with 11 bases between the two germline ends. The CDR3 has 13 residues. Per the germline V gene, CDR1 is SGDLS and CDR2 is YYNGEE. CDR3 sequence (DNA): TGTGCCAGCAGCGGCGGAGGGTGGGAGACCCAGTACTTC. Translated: CASSGGGWETQYF. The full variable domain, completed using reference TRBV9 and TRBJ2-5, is DSGVTQTPKHLITATGQRVTLRCSPRSGDLSVYWYQQSLDQGLQFLIQYYNGEERAKGNILERFSAQQFPDLHSELNLSSLELGDSALYFCASSGGGWETQYFGPGTRLLVL.

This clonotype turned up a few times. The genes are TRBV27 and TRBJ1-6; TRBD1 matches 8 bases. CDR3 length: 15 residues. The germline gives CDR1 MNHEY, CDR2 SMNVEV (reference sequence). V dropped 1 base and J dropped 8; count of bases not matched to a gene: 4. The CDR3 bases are TGTGCCAGCAGTTTATGGTACAGGGGGGATTCACCCCTCCACTTT. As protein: CASSLWYRGDSPLHF.